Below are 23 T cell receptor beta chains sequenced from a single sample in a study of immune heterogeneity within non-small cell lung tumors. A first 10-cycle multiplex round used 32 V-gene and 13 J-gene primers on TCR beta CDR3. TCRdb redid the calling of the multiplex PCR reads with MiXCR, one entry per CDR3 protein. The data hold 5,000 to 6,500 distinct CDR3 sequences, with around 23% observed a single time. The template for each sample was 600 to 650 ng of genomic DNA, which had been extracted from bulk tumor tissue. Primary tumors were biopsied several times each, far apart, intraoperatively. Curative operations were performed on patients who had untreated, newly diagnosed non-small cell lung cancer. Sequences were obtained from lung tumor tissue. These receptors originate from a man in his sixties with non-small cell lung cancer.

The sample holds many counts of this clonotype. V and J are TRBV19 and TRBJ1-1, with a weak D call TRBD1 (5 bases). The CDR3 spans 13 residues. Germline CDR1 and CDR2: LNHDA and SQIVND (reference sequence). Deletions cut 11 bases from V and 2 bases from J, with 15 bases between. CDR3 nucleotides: TGTGCCTCTCAGATGGGGCCAAACACTGAAGCTTTCTTT. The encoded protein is CASQMGPNTEAFF.

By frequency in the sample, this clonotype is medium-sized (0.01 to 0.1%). Here the CDR3 reads CAWSRTALSTDTQYF. In DNA, the CDR3 is TGTGCCTGGAGTCGTACAGCGCTATCCACAGATACGCAGTATTTT. This sequence joins TRBV30 and TRBJ2-3; D remains unclear. Germline V gene data show CDR1 as GTSNPN and CDR2 as SVGIG (reference sequence). V lost 2 bases and J lost 2, with 14 bases in between. The CDR3 spans 15 residues.

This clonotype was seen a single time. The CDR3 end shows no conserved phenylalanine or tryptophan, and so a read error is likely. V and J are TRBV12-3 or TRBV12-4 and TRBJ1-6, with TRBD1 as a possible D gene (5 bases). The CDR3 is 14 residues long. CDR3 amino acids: CASSLTRDNSPLHL. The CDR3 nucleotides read TGTGCCAGCAGTTTGACCAGGGATAATTCTCCCCTCCACCTT.

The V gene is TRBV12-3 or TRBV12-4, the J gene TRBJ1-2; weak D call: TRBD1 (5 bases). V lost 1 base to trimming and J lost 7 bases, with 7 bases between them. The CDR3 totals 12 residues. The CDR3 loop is CASSLGGGGYTF. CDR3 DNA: TGTGCCAGCAGTTTAGGGGGGGGTGGCTACACCTTC.

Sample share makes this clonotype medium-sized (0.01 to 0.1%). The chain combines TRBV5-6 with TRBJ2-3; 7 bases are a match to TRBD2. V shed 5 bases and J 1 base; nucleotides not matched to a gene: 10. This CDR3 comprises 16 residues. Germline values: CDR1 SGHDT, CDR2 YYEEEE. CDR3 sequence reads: CASRFLSGFGTDTQYF. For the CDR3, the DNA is TGTGCCAGCAGGTTCCTTAGCGGGTTTGGCACAGATACGCAGTATTTT.

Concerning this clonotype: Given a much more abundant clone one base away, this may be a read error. DNA of the CDR3: TGTGCCGTCATTTCGGGACTGTACAATCAGCCCCAGCATTTT. Translated, it gives CAVISGLYNQPQHF. V usage is TRBV10-3 and J usage is TRBJ1-5; tentatively, D is TRBD1 (5 bases). The V gene's germline CDR1 is ENHRY and CDR2 SYGVKD. This CDR3 has 14 residues. V was shortened by 11 bases and J by 3 bases, with 17 bases between the two germline ends.

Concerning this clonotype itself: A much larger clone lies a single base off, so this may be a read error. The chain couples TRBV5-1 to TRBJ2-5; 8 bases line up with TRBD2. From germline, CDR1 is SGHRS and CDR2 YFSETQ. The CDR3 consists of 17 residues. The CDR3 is CATSLGGAYSGKETQYF. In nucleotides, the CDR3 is TGCGCCACCAGCTTGGGGGGGGCCTATAGCGGGAAAGAGACCCAGTACTTC.

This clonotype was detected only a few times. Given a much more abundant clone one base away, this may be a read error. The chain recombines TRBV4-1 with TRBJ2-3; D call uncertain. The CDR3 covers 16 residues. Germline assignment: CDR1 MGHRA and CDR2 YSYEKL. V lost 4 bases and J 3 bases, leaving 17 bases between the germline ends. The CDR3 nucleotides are TGCGCCAGCAGCCCGGGTGTAGCACCCCATACAGATACGCAGTATTTT. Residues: CASSPGVAPHTDTQYF.

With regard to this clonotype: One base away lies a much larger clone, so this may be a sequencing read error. In DNA, the CDR3 is TGTGGCAGCAGCCAAGATGCGGGAGCTCCAGATACGCAGTATTTT. Amino acids: CGSSQDAGAPDTQYF. The chain joins TRBV3-1 to TRBJ2-3; the match to TRBD2 covers 7 bases. This CDR3 comprises 15 residues. Germline CDR1 and CDR2: LGHDT and YNNKEL (reference sequence).

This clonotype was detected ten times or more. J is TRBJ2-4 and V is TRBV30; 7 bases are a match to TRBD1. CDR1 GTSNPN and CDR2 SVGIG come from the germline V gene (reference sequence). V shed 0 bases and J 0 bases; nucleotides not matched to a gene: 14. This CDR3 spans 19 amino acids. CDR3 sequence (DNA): TGTGCCTGGAGTGTACTGTCGGGGACAGCCTTTTTAGCCAAAAACATTCAGTACTTC. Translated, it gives CAWSVLSGTAFLAKNIQYF.

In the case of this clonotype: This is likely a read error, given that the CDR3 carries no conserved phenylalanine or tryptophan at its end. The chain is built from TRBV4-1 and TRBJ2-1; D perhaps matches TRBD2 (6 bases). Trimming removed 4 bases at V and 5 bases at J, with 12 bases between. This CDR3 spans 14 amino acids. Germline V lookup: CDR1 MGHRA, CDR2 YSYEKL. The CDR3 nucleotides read TGCGCCAGCAGCCGTCGAGGGAGGAACAATGAGCAGTTCCTC. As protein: CASSRRGRNNEQFL.

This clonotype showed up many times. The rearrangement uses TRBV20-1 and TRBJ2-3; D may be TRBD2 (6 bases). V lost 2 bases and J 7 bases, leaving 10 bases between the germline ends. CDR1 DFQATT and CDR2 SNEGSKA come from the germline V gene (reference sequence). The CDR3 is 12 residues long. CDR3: CSARPGTYTQYF. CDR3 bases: TGCAGTGCTAGACCGGGGACTTATACGCAGTATTTT.

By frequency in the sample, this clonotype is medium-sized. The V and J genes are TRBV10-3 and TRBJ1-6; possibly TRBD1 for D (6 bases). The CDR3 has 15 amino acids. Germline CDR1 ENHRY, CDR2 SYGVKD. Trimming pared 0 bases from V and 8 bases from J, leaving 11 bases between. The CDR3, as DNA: TGTGCCATCAGTGAGTCGGAGGGGGGGGATTCACCCCTCCACTTT. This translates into CAISESEGGDSPLHF.

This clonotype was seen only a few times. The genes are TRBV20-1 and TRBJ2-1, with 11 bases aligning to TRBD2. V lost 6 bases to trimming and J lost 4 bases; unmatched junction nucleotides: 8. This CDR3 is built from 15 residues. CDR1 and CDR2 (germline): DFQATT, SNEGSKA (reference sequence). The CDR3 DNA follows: TGCAGTGCCTCCGCCCCTAGCGGGGGGTACAATGAGCAGTTCTTC. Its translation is CSASAPSGGYNEQFF.

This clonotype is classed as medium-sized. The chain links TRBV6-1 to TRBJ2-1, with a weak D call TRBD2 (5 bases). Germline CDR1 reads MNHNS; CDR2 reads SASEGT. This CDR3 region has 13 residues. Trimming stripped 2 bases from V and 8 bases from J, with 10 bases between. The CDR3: CASSEYQRDEQFF. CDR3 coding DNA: TGTGCCAGCAGTGAATATCAGAGGGATGAGCAGTTCTTC.

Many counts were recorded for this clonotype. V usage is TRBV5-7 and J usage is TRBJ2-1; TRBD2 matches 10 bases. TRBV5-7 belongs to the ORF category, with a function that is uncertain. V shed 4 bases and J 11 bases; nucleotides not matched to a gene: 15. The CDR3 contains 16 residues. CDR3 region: CASSPGLARPTMKQFF. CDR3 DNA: TGTGCCAGCAGCCCGGGACTAGCGAGACCTACAATGAAGCAGTTCTTC.

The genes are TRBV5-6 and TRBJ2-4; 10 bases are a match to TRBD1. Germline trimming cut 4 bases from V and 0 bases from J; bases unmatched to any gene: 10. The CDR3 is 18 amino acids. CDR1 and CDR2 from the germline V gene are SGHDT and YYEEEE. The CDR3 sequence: CASSLLDRGSKAKNIQYF. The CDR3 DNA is TGTGCCAGCAGCCTCCTGGACAGGGGGAGCAAAGCCAAAAACATTCAGTACTTC.

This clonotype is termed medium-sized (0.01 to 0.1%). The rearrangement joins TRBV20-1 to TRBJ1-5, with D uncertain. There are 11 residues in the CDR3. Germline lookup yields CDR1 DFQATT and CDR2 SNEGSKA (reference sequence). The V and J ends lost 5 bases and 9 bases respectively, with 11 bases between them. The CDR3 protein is CSAGPLWPQHF. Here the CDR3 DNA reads TGCAGTGCTGGGCCTCTCTGGCCCCAGCATTTT.

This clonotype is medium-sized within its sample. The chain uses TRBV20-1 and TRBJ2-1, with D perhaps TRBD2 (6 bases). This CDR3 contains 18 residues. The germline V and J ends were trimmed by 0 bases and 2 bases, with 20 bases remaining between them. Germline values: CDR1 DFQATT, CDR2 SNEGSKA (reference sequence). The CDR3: CSARDPSSALATYNEQFF. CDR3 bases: TGCAGTGCTAGAGATCCAAGTTCTGCGCTAGCGACCTACAATGAGCAGTTCTTC.

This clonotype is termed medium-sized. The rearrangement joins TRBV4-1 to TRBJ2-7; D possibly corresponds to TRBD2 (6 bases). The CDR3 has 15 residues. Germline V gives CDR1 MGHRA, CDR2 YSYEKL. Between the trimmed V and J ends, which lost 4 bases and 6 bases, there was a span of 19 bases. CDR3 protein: CASSPTGSGLIEQYF. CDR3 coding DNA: TGCGCCAGCAGCCCTACCGGCAGCGGACTAATCGAGCAGTACTTC.

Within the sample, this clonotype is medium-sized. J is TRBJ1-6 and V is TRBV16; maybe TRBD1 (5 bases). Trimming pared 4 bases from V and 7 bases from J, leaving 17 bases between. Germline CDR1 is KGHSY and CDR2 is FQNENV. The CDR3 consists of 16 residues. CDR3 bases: TGTGCCAGCAGCCCCGGGGAGGGGTCATGGAATTCACCCCTCCACTTT. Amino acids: CASSPGEGSWNSPLHF.

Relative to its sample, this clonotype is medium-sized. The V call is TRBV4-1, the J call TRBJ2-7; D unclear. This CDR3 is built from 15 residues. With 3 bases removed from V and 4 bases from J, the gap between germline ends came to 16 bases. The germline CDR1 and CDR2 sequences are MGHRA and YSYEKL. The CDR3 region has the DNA TGCGCCAGCAGCCAGGCTCCGGGCCAAAAGTACGAGCAGTACTTC. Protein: CASSQAPGQKYEQYF.

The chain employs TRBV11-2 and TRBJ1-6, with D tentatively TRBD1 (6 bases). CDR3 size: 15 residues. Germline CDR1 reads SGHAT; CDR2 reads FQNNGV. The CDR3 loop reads CNSSLVGGFASPLHF. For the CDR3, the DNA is TGTAACAGCAGCTTAGTAGGGGGGTTCGCTTCACCCCTCCACTTT.